This T cell receptor (beta chain) was recorded in a study of metastatic and nonmetastatic thyroid tumors. Study-wide context: A comparison of repertoires was made across blood and tumor or nodule tissue from malignant and benign thyroid patients.

Germline lookup yields CDR1 SGHRS and CDR2 YFSETQ. The CDR3 sequence is 15 residues long. The germline V and J ends were trimmed by 5 bases and 0 bases, with 12 bases remaining between them. Authors' methods: Across clinicopathological groups, CDR3 differences served as the basis for building a distant-metastasis classifier for papillary thyroid cancer. TCRdb re-analyzed the PCR reads through MiXCR. These V and J calls are TCRdb output, not the study's own analysis. Counted here are tens of thousands of clones, about a sixth occurring once; the ten biggest clones make up 5% to 8%. General observations from the study: Relative to benign nodules, malignant thyroid tumors were reportedly characterized by significantly elevated TCR beta diversity in blood and tumor.

None of the patients had undergone any treatment ahead of thyroid surgery. As regards this clone: Its antigen is currently unknown.

This sequence was found in a male donor with papillary thyroid cancer or a benign thyroid nodule (not recorded which). Some clones in this sample may be carry-over from other donors' samples. This sequence joins TRBV5-1 and TRBJ2-1, with a weak D call TRBD2 (6 bases). Sequencing was done on a sample of blood. The CDR3 here is CASRRGTSSYNEQFF. The CDR3 region has the DNA TGCGCCAGCAGACGCGGGACCTCCTCCTACAATGAGCAGTTCTTC. Filled out from reference TRBV5-1 and TRBJ2-1, the complete variable domain reads KAGVTQTPRYLIKTRGQQVTLSCSPISGHRSVSWYQQTPGQGLQFLFEYFSETQRNKGNFPGRFSGRQFSNSRSEMNVSTLELGDSALYLCASRRGTSSYNEQFFGPGTRLTVL.